These 3 T cell receptor beta chains share one sample of origin, sequenced in a study of OX40 agonist ivuxolimab in advanced cancers. Profiled with immunoSEQ multiplex PCR; TCRdb holds only in-frame clones, not every one. The table has roughly 90,000 clones, just over 90% seen once. The source material was CD4+ or CD8+ T cells sorted from blood, sampled in a trial of the OX40 agonist ivuxolimab. The receptors stem from an adult with an advanced solid tumor such as melanoma, head and neck, liver or kidney cancer.

The chain uses TRBV7-2 and TRBJ2-2; D perhaps matches TRBD2 (6 bases). The CDR3 length is 15 residues. Trimming took 2 bases from V and 5 from J, leaving 12 bases between them. CDR1 is SGHTA and CDR2 is FQGNSA in the germline V gene. CDR3 protein: CASSLHTSKTGELFF. CDR3 bases: TGTGCCAGCAGCTTACATACTAGCAAAACCGGGGAGCTGTTTTTT.

The rearrangement uses TRBV9 and TRBJ2-7, with TRBD2 identical over 13 bases. This CDR3 is 17 amino acids long. J lost 6 bases, V lost 4 bases, and 13 bases had no gene match. CDR1 is SGDLS and CDR2 is YYNGEE in the germline V gene. CDR3 coding DNA: TGTGCCAGCAGCCCCACAACTAGCGGGAGGGCCTCAGCCGAGCAGTACTTC. It encodes CASSPTTSGRASAEQYF.

This chain uses TRBV6-6 with TRBJ2-2; the D is unclear. Trimming pared 8 bases from V and 4 bases from J, leaving 11 bases between. Germline assignment: CDR1 MNHNY and CDR2 SVGAGI (reference sequence). The CDR3 spans 13 residues. This CDR3 reads CASLRSGTGELFF. In DNA, the CDR3 is TGTGCCAGCCTACGGTCGGGCACCGGGGAGCTGTTTTTT.